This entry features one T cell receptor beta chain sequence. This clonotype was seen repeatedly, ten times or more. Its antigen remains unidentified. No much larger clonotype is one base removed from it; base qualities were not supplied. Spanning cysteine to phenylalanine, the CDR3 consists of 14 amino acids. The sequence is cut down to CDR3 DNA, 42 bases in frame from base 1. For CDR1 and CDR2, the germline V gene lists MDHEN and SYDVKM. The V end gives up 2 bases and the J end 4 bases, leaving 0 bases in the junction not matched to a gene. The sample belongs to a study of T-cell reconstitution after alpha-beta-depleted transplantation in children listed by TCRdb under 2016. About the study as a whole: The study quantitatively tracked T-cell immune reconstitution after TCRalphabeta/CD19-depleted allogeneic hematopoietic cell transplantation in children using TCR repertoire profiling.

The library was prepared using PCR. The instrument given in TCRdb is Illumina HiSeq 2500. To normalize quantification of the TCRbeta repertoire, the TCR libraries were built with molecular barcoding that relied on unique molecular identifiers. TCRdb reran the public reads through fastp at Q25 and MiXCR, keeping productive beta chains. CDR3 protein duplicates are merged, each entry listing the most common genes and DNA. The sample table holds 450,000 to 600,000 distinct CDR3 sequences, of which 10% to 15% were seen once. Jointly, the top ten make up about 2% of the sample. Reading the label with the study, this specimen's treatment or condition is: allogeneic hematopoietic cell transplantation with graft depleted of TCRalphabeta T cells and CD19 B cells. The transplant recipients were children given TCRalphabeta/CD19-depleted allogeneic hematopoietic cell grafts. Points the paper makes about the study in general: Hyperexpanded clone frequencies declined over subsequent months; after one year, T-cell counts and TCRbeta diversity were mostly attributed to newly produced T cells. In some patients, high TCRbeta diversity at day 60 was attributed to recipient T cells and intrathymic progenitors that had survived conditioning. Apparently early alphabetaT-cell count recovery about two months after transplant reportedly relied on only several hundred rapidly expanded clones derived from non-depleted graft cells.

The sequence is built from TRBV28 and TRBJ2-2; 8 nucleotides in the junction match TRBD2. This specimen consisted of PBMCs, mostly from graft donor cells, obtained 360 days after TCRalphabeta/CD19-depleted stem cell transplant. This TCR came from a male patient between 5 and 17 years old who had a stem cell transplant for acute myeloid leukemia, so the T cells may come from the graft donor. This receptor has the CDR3 CASSLTSGTGELFF. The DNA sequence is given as TGTGCCAGCAGTTTAACTAGCGGCACCGGGGAGCTGTTTTTT.